The 3 T cell receptor beta chains presented below share a single source sample, sequenced in a study of T cell repertoires and Cas9 in healthy adults. Profiling relied on immunoSEQ multiplex PCR, and the TCRdb table lists in-frame clones only, not all of them. This sample carries 1,200 to 1,500 clones, around 78% of them seen once, and the ten largest clones take 7.5% to 9.5%. Sequenced material: SpCas9-reactive Tregs (CD4+, CD25+, CD127-, CD137+, CD154-) from PBMCs; culture status not recorded. Receptors were obtained from a human donor in good health.

The V gene is TRBV5-6, the J gene TRBJ2-1; D remains ambiguous. Trimming left V 4 bases short and J 4 bases short, with 18 bases between. The CDR3 is 16 residues long. Germline CDR1 and CDR2: SGHDT and YYEEEE. Written as DNA, the CDR3 is TGTGCCAGCAGCATGGTCTGGGATACCTCTTACAATGAGCAGTTCTTC. Translation: CASSMVWDTSYNEQFF.

CDR3 nucleotide sequence: TGTGCCAGCAGTTTTAGCCGGGGAGAAGGTCAGCCCCAGCATTTT. It yields the protein CASSFSRGEGQPQHF. V gene TRBV28 combines with J gene TRBJ1-5; no firm D call. Germline loops: CDR1 MDHEN, CDR2 SYDVKM. V gave up 3 bases and J gave up 6 bases, with 15 bases separating them. This CDR3 region has 15 residues.

The genes are TRBV18 and TRBJ2-7; D not certain. The CDR3 length is 13 residues. Germline V gene data show CDR1 as KGHSH and CDR2 as LQKENI. Trimming cost V 4 bases and J 3 bases, with 10 bases left between them. Here the CDR3 reads CASSQGRNYEQYV. The CDR3 DNA sequence: TGTGCCAGCTCACAAGGCAGGAACTACGAGCAGTACGTC.